The source of this TCR beta chain is a study of cytomegalovirus exposure and HLA in healthy donors. Study-wide context: A prior analysis found about 120 million unique TCR beta sequences from around 190 million T cells.

The CDR3 has 11 amino acids. Germline CDR1 and CDR2: DFQATT and SNEGSKA (reference sequence). As to this clone: Its antigen is currently unknown.

PCR involved 60 Vbeta and 13 Jbeta primers. The data were produced by immunoSEQ multiplex PCR, yet TCRdb's version contains in-frame clones alone and is incomplete. The sample yields hundreds of thousands of clones, more than 60% seen once. General observations from the study: Reports showed the classifier diagnosing cytomegalovirus status with high specificity and sensitivity. Available immune exposure information covered CMV serostatus only. The study designated roughly 150 TCR beta chains cytomegalovirus-associated.

This sequence was found in a woman in her fifties or sixties in good health and CMV-seropositive. The sample taken for sequencing was PBMCs. The V gene is TRBV20-1, the J gene TRBJ1-2, with TRBD1 as a possible D gene (6 bases). The CDR3 DNA follows: TGCGGTCTAGGGGGGGCGCTTGGCTACACCTTC. Protein sequence: CGLGGALGYTF.